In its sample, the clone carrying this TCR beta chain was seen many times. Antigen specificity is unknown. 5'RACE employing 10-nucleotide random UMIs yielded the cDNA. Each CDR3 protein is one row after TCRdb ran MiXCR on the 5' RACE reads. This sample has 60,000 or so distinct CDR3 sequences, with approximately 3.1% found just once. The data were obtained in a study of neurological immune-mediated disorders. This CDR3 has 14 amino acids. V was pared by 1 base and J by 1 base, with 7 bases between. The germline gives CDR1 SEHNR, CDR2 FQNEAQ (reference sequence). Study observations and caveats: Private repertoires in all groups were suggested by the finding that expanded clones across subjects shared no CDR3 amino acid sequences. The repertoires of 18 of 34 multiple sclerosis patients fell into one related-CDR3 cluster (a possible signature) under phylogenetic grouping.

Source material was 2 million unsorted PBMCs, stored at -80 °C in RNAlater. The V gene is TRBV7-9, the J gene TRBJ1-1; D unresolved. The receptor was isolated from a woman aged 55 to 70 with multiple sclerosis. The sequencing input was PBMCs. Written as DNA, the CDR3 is TGTGCCAGCAGCTTAGTTCGGGCGAACACTGAAGCTTTCTTT. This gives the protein CASSLVRANTEAFF.